These 20 T cell receptor beta chains were all obtained from the same sample, sequenced in a study of T cells after yellow fever vaccination. TCRdb re-called the 5' RACE reads with MiXCR, one entry per CDR3 protein. The table records 250,000 to 350,000 distinct CDR3 sequences, approximately 7% of them present only once. The specimen was PBMCs, collected about 41 days after the first yellow fever vaccination. The receptors come from a man aged 18 to 35 who received the YFV17D yellow fever vaccine.

The chain combines TRBV25-1 with TRBJ1-3; D is perhaps TRBD1 (6 bases). CDR1 and CDR2 from the germline V gene are MGHDK and SYGVNS. With 2 bases removed from V and 6 bases from J, the gap between germline ends came to 14 bases. This CDR3 region has 15 residues. This CDR3 reads CASSEVNREENTIYF. The CDR3 DNA reads TGTGCCAGCAGTGAAGTCAACAGGGAGGAAAACACCATATATTTT.

This clonotype came up a few times. The chain links TRBV4-2 to TRBJ2-5; 8 bases align to TRBD1. Germline assignment: CDR1 LGHNA and CDR2 YNFKEQ. CDR3 length equals 16 residues. The V gene end was trimmed by 0 bases and the J gene end by 2 bases; junction bases not matched to a gene: 5. The CDR3 DNA is TGTGCCAGCAGCCAAGATGGACAGGGCGGACAAGAGACCCAGTACTTC. Translating it yields CASSQDGQGGQETQYF.

This clonotype appeared a few times. Here the CDR3 DNA reads TGCGCCAGCAGCCAAGAAGGTGGGGACTATCCCACAGATACGCAGTATTTT. Translated, it gives CASSQEGGDYPTDTQYF. V is TRBV4-1 and J is TRBJ2-3; the match to TRBD2 covers 7 bases. Germline CDR1 and CDR2: MGHRA and YSYEKL. The V and J ends lost 0 bases and 2 bases, in that order; junction bases with no gene match: 8. The CDR3 runs 17 residues.

This chain joins TRBV27 and TRBJ2-3; 9 bases line up with TRBD1. Germline V gene lookup returns CDR1 MNHEY and CDR2 SMNVEV (reference sequence). The CDR3 extends over 16 amino acids. V lost 7 bases to trimming and J lost 4 bases; unmatched junction nucleotides: 12. The CDR3 here is CASTDLGQGFADTQYF. CDR3 in DNA: TGTGCCAGCACCGACTTGGGACAGGGATTTGCAGATACGCAGTATTTT.

The table lists this clonotype with a few counts. V is TRBV20-1 and J is TRBJ2-7, with D perhaps matching TRBD1 (6 bases). This CDR3 spans 14 amino acids. V lost 6 bases and J lost 0, with 15 bases in between. Germline V gene sequence: CDR1 DFQATT, CDR2 SNEGSKA (reference sequence). The CDR3: CSAVRTENSYEQYF. The DNA for the CDR3 is TGCAGTGCAGTACGGACAGAGAACTCCTACGAGCAGTACTTC.

This rearrangement joins TRBV15 to TRBJ2-7, with TRBD1 matching 8 bases. Germline V gives CDR1 LNHNV, CDR2 YYDKDF (reference sequence). The J segment lost 4 bases and the V segment lost 0 bases, leaving 2 bases of the junction unmatched. The CDR3 length is 14 residues. The CDR3 DNA sequence: TGTGCCACCAGCAGAGAGGGACAGGCATACGAGCAGTACGTC. Protein sequence: CATSREGQAYEQYV.

This clonotype was seen only a few times. The chain is built from TRBV7-6 and TRBJ2-1; 12 bases line up with TRBD2. CDR3 length equals 19 residues. J was trimmed by 4 bases and V by 0 bases; bases with no gene match: 10. Germline V gene data show CDR1 as SGHVS and CDR2 as FNYEAQ. The DNA for the CDR3 is TGTGCCAGCAGCTTAGCGCCCCCTAGCGGGGGGGCAGGGTACAATGAGCAGTTCTTC. This translates into CASSLAPPSGGAGYNEQFF.

This chain connects TRBV18 to TRBJ2-4, with D hard to call. Trimming removed 3 bases at V and 0 bases at J, with 6 bases between. Germline lookup yields CDR1 KGHSH and CDR2 LQKENI. The CDR3 has 14 residues. CDR3 bases: TGTGCCAGCTCACCGGATTTAGCCAAAAACATTCAGTACTTC. It codes for CASSPDLAKNIQYF. The full variable domain, in which reference TRBV18 and TRBJ2-4 provide the parts outside the CDR3, is NAGVMQNPRHLVRRRGQEARLRCSPMKGHSHVYWYRQLPEEGLKFMVYLQKENIIDESGMPKERFSAEFPKEGPSILRIQQVVRGDSAAYFCASSPDLAKNIQYFGAGTRLSVL.

Only a few counts were recorded for this clonotype. The gene calls are TRBV4-1 and TRBJ2-1; D is undetermined. Trimming cost V 3 bases and J 10 bases, with 4 bases left between them. The CDR3 runs 10 residues. Germline CDR1 and CDR2: MGHRA and YSYEKL. In nucleotides, the CDR3 is TGCGCCAGCAGCCATGGGGAGCAGTTCTTC. Encoded protein: CASSHGEQFF.

This clonotype was detected a few times. The CDR3 is CASSPLRSGQQETQYF. CDR3 in DNA: TGTGCCAGCAGCCCTCTCAGGAGTGGGCAGCAAGAGACCCAGTACTTC. The chain employs TRBV7-9 and TRBJ2-5, with D unresolved. The CDR3 loop spans 16 amino acids. Deletions cut 5 bases from V and 2 bases from J, with 18 bases between. Per germline, CDR1 SEHNR and CDR2 FQNEAQ (reference sequence).

The rearrangement uses TRBV24-1 and TRBJ2-2; either TRBD1 or TRBD2 may fit D (5 bases each). V shed 9 bases and J shed 1 base, with 11 bases lying between them. There are 14 residues in the CDR3. Per the germline V gene, CDR1 is KGHDR and CDR2 is SFDVKD. CDR3 in DNA: TGTGCCACCGGGACCTCAGGGAACACCGGGGAGCTGTTTTTT. This gives the protein CATGTSGNTGELFF.

This clonotype was seen a few times. The CDR3 sequence is CASQGGYGYTF. The CDR3 bases are TGTGCCAGTCAGGGTGGCTATGGCTACACCTTC. V gene TRBV6-5 combines with J gene TRBJ1-2; TRBD1 might be the D (5 bases). The CDR3 extends over 11 amino acids. Trimming cost V 9 bases and J 4 bases, with 9 bases left between them. Germline lookup yields CDR1 MNHEY and CDR2 SVGAGI.

J is TRBJ1-4 and V is TRBV6-1; TRBD1 matches at 10 bases. The CDR3 is 14 amino acids. V dropped 5 bases and J dropped 8; count of bases not matched to a gene: 5. The germline V gene has CDR1 MNHNS and CDR2 SASEGT. The CDR3 region is CASSRLTGGEKLFF. CDR3 nucleotide sequence: TGTGCCAGCAGTCGCCTGACAGGGGGCGAAAAACTGTTTTTT.

This chain uses TRBV6-2 or TRBV6-3 with TRBJ1-2, with D perhaps TRBD1 (6 bases). Germline CDR1 MNHEY, CDR2 SVGEGT. Trimming cost V 4 bases and J 4 bases, with 19 bases left between them. CDR3 length: 16 amino acids. Here the CDR3 reads CASSSVLVRGFYGYTF. DNA of the CDR3: TGTGCCAGCAGTTCAGTCCTGGTCAGGGGATTCTATGGCTACACCTTC.

J is TRBJ2-7 and V is TRBV5-6, with 9 bases aligning to TRBD1. Germline V gene lookup returns CDR1 SGHDT and CDR2 YYEEEE. The junction had 2 bases not matched to a gene; V was cut back by 0 bases and J by 1 base. This CDR3 has 15 amino acids. For the CDR3, the DNA is TGTGCCAGCAGCTTGGTGGACAGGGGATCCTACGAGCAGTACTTC. It translates to CASSLVDRGSYEQYF.

This clonotype was recorded many times. The chain uses TRBV7-2 and TRBJ2-3; possible D gene TRBD1, 5 bases. The CDR3 spans 14 residues. Germline CDR1 and CDR2: SGHTA and FQGNSA. The germline V and J ends were trimmed by 6 bases and 5 bases, with 15 bases remaining between them. The CDR3 is CASRPPQGGDTQYF. CDR3 nucleotides: TGTGCCAGCAGACCACCCCAGGGTGGAGATACGCAGTATTTT.

This clonotype was picked up a small number of times. The chain couples TRBV30 to TRBJ1-5, with a weak D call TRBD1 (5 bases). This CDR3 contains 13 residues. Germline CDR1 GTSNPN, CDR2 SVGIG (reference sequence). V lost 3 bases, J lost 4 bases, and 10 bases lay in between. Written as DNA, the CDR3 is TGTGCCTGGAGCGCGCACAGGAATCAGCCCCAGCATTTT. Translated: CAWSAHRNQPQHF.

This clonotype was recorded many times. The chain has TRBV2 and TRBJ2-7; D is perhaps TRBD1 (6 bases). CDR1 and CDR2 from the germline V gene are SNHLY and FYNNEI. V lost 1 base to trimming and J lost 2 bases, with 12 bases between them. The CDR3 runs 15 residues. CDR3 DNA sequence: TGTGCCAGCAGTGAAGAAGGAAGGACAGCCTACGAGCAGTACGTC. It codes for CASSEEGRTAYEQYV.

This rearrangement joins TRBV2 to TRBJ2-4, with 12 bases identical to TRBD2. Germline CDR1 SNHLY, CDR2 FYNNEI. V gave up 11 bases and J gave up 3 bases; unmatched junction bases: 14. The CDR3 runs 17 residues. Written as DNA, the CDR3 is TGTGCCTGCTGTACGCTAGCGGGGGGGCTTGGCAAAAACATTCAGTACTTC. Amino acids: CACCTLAGGLGKNIQYF.

The table lists this clonotype with a few counts. The chain couples TRBV7-9 to TRBJ2-7, with TRBD2 as a possible D gene (5 bases). Germline V gene data show CDR1 as SEHNR and CDR2 as FQNEAQ (reference sequence). The CDR3 covers 13 residues. Trimming removed 5 bases from V and 6 bases from J, with 14 bases in between. Here the CDR3 DNA reads TGTGCCAGCAGCCTACTGATCGGAGGCGAGCAGTACGTC. Residues: CASSLLIGGEQYV.